This record concerns one TCR beta chain sequence. It has no known antigen specificity. Per-base qualities were not stored, and no clone one base away is much larger. The data are from a study of shared clonotypes between healthy human individuals (TCRdb year 2020). Some background on the complete study: The cohort comprised a couple of women and a few men aged 18 to 49 years. For each donor, CD4 naive and CD4 memory were each given three plates, CD8 naive was given two plates, and CD8 memory was given one plate. To estimate repertoire size and how much clonotype sharing occurs between individuals, the study deeply sequenced the blood TCR repertoires of several healthy adults. To increase sequencing depth and limit assay-specific biases, different laboratories used diverse techniques to prepare libraries and sequence TCR repertoires. Each donor's leukapheresis produced roughly between roughly 0.85 and 10 billion PBMCs.

Donors were healthy HIV-negative adults with no recently reported acute infections or vaccinations. Only Caucasian adults living in Nashville, Tennessee, USA were represented among the donors. CD8 memory samples were composed of magnetically selected CD45RO+ cells combined with CCR7-negative CD45RA+ effector memory (TemRA) cells. After blood collection by leukapheresis, PBMCs were isolated using Ficoll-Histopaque density gradient centrifugation and then cryopreserved in the vapor phase of liquid nitrogen. Analytical flow cytometry was used to check the purity and quantity of every magnetically sorted T cell population. Genomic DNA was isolated from each sorted fraction and quantified by UV absorbance on a Nanodrop 2000c. On the study overall, not on this receptor specifically: Sampling was limited to blood, and TCR repertoires in tissue likely differ from TCR repertoires in blood. Pairwise subsampling indicated that sequencing depth was expected to affect the degree of clonotype sharing among donors. Clonotypes shared by all four sorted-subset donors showed higher generation probabilities than non-shared clonotypes. Even with the large sequencing depth, rarefaction of the sorted-subset datasets indicated that sequencing was incomplete. When a few donors were compared, the shared fraction of clonotypes was about 5.2% for naive CD4, less than 4% for naive CD8, 2% to 2.5% for memory CD4, and around 0.4% for memory CD8. The genetic and exposure-history diversity represented was limited by the small number of donors. Larger estimated clonotype richness was generally found for naive subsets than for memory subsets.

Using the deep immunoSEQ assay, TCR CDR3 regions were amplified from genomic DNA by multiplex PCR. Extracted genomic DNA from each cell subset was spread evenly across all wells of several immunoSEQ 96-well plates, with each plate serving as a replicate. For sorted subsets, each replicate PCR was loaded with about 0.2 ug genomic DNA, equivalent to some 27,000 T cell genomes. Purified libraries were measured with a Qubit 3.0 fluorometer, size-checked on a Bioanalyzer 2100, and measured again with the KAPA Library Quantification kit. Every immunoSEQ 96-well plate was sequenced on a separate single-read 150-cycle Illumina NextSeq 550 flow cell. On the study's bioinformatics: Because the immunoSEQ output held only junctional sequences and lacked quality scores, the filtering could not match the filtering applied to full-length reads. To assign V/J genes and CDR3, sequences were annotated using PyIR, a Python wrapper for IgBLAST v1.9, with IMGT germline references. Reads with weak V/J assignments (E-value above 1e-6), missing CDR3, stop codons, out-of-frame junctions, or ambiguous translated residues were removed. V3J clonotypes were defined as sequences sharing an identical inferred V gene, J gene, and CDR3 amino acid sequence. Percentage overlap between repertoires was calculated by dividing the number of shared unique clonotypes by the size of the smaller repertoire. Three approaches were used to assess repertoire richness: RTK rarefaction, the Chao1 estimator, and Recon v2.1 estimates of unobserved clonotypes. Generation probabilities were computed with OLGA for all TCRbeta clonotypes obtained by the gDNA method from a few donors. What TCRdb holds here is the immuneACCESS table cut down to in-frame rearrangements. Part of the clones is not present; checked against another copy, under half of the missing clones reflect an unresolved V gene, and the others are unexplained. V, J and clone size were drawn from that table, and D and trimming were deduced from the DNA. Here the sample has approximately 710,000 clones; 90% occur a single time. Around a third of the sample is held by the ten biggest clonotypes.

V trim: 3 bases; J trim: 4 bases; unmatched bases: 18. The cysteine opens and the phenylalanine closes a CDR3 of 19 amino acids. The CDR3 DNA has 57 bases and is translated from base 1. The CDR1 and CDR2 encoded by the germline V gene are SGHAT and FQNNGV. The rearranged segments are TRBV11-2 and TRBJ2-7; 10 bases in the middle match TRBD1. This receptor was obtained from a man younger than 35 in good health. Some clones in this sample may be carry-over from other donors' samples. Input material: memory CD8+ T cells from PBMCs. Interpreted using the paper, the cell subset or site label stands for: CD45RO+ cells pooled with CCR7-negative TemRA cells. The nucleotide sequence reads as follows: TGTGCCAGCAGCTTCAGTAGGGACAGGGGTTCTCTGAATTCGTACGAGCAGTACTTC. Translated, this is CASSFSRDRGSLNSYEQYF.